The sequence of this T cell receptor (beta chain) was determined in a study of CD8 T cells in Susac syndrome. The length of the CDR3 is 14 residues. Trimming took off 6 bases at V and 7 bases at J, with 16 bases between the two ends. Random-hexamer reverse transcription was applied to roughly 0.5 to 1 ug RNA. Amplification of TCR beta CDR3 used immunoSEQ multiplex PCR across 54 Vbeta and 13 Jbeta. TCRdb fed the immunoSEQ multiplex PCR reads into MiXCR, producing one record per CDR3 protein. The data contain about 94,000 distinct CDR3 sequences, over 90% of them singletons. Sequenced input: CD4+ T cells from PBMCs. The genes are TRBV12-3 or TRBV12-4 and TRBJ1-5; tentatively, D is TRBD1 (6 bases). This clonotype was sampled from a human donor with Susac syndrome. The DNA for the CDR3 is TGTGCCAGCAGACTAGGGGGTTCGGGGCAGCCCCAGCATTTT. This translates into CASRLGGSGQPQHF.